This is a list of T cell receptor beta chains from one sample in a study of CD8 T cells in ankylosing spondylitis. TCRdb passed the 5' RACE reads through MiXCR, listing each CDR3 protein once. The sample lists about 220,000 distinct CDR3 sequences, around 7.9% occurring once. Sequenced material: blood, either unsorted or a sorted T cell fraction (not recorded which). These receptors came from a male donor with ankylosing spondylitis. Each CDR3 is given with its conserved first and last residue. The D gene is left open where the match is weak. Expanded clones are given a class, and other clones once, few, many or no size at all.

>TRBJ2-1|TRBD1|TRBV6-1|many
TGTGCCAGCAGTGTAGACAGGGCGCCCTACAATGAGCAGTTCTTC
CASSVDRAPYNEQFF
>TRBJ2-1|NA|TRBV2|NA
TGTGCCAGCAAGGGCGGGGTCTCCCAAGAGCAGTTCTTC
CASKGGVSQEQFF
>TRBJ2-1|TRBD2|TRBV12-3/TRBV12-4|few
TGTGCCAGCAGTTTTAGTCTAGCGGGAGGCAATGAGCAGTTCTTC
CASSFSLAGGNEQFF
>TRBJ2-7|NA|TRBV11-2|many
TGTGCCAGCAGCTCACTTGGAGGTCTACAGGGCCCATTCTACGAGCAGTACTTC
CASSSLGGLQGPFYEQYF
>TRBJ2-1|NA|TRBV6-2/TRBV6-3|many
TGTGCCAGCAGTTACTTGGGGCGGGGGCTTGAAAATGAGCAGTTCTTC
CASSYLGRGLENEQFF
>TRBJ2-7|NA|TRBV2|few
TGTGCCAGCAGTGAAAGGGGATGGACGGGAACCTACGAGCAGTACTTC
CASSERGWTGTYEQYF
>TRBJ1-2|NA|TRBV12-3/TRBV12-4|NA
TGTGCCAGCAGTGGTAGGGGGGATGGTGGCTACACCTTC
CASSGRGDGGYTF
>TRBJ2-4|TRBD1|TRBV9|few
TGTGCCAGCAGCGTCGGGACAGGAGGCCTCAAAAACATTCAGTACTTC
CASSVGTGGLKNIQYF
>TRBJ2-1|TRBD1|TRBV28|many
TGTGCCAGCAGGGGATTACAGGGGGCATGGAATGAGCAGTTCTTC
CASRGLQGAWNEQFF
>TRBJ2-7|NA|TRBV28|once
TGTGCCAGCAGTTTACAGACAGCCTATGCCAACGAGCAGTACTTC
CASSLQTAYANEQYF
>TRBJ2-7|NA|TRBV20-1|NA
TGCAGTGGCACCGGGACACTGTCTTACGAGCAGTACTTC
CSGTGTLSYEQYF